This section outlines one TCR beta chain sequence together with its context. What it binds is not known. Assay: immunoSEQ multiplex PCR; the TCRdb copy retains only in-frame clones and omits some. The sample yields approximately 100,000 clones, 90% seen once. This sample was included in a study of OX40 agonist ivuxolimab in advanced cancers. Findings of the study overall: Clonal expansion from baseline to week 6 occurred in both CD4+ and CD8+ T cells. Compared with others, partial responders at 0.1-3.0 mg/kg displayed clonal expansion among the lowest. CD4+ T cells averaged fewer expanded clones than CD8+ T cells.

The sequencing used CD4+ or CD8+ T cells sorted from blood, collected in a trial of the OX40 agonist ivuxolimab. This receptor was taken from an adult with an advanced solid tumor such as melanoma, head and neck, liver or kidney cancer.

The CDR3: CAPERGTQTSGRGGIAKNIQYF. The DNA of the CDR3 is TGTGCCCCAGAGAGGGGTACACAGACTAGCGGGAGAGGGGGGATAGCCAAAAACATTCAGTACTTC. The rearrangement uses TRBV30 and TRBJ2-4, with 12 bases that match TRBD2. Germline loops: CDR1 GTSNPN, CDR2 SVGIG (reference sequence). The CDR3 runs to 22 residues. With V trimmed by 8 bases and J by 0 bases, 26 bases remained unmatched.